This entry concerns a single TCR beta chain. The target antigen is unknown. This sample was included in a study of T cell responses to AZD1222 COVID-19 vaccine. Study in general: Analysis merged second doses at about 4 or about 12 weeks. Study outcomes and limitations: In the spike-specific TCR repertoire, nearly half reportedly target unmutated variant regions. Clonal diversity was possibly underestimated; the donors were predominantly white British and more often female. Spike-specific TCR breadth and depth went up after people got two AZD1222 doses.

Method: immunoSEQ multiplex PCR; TCRdb's copy keeps in-frame clones and lacks some. The sample includes around 110,000 clones, around 89% of them seen just once. The CDR3 has 13 residues. The ends were cut back, 3 bases at V and 7 bases at J, with 12 bases in the middle. The chain is built from TRBV12-3 or TRBV12-4 and TRBJ1-2; D gene ambiguous. The source of this sequence is an adult in good health. The source material was peripheral blood, sampled on day 0 of AZD1222 vaccination. The CDR3 reads CASSFGRTSGYTF. The DNA for the CDR3 is TGTGCCAGCAGTTTCGGGCGGACCAGTGGCTACACCTTC.